This T cell receptor beta chain was captured by sequencing in a study of PD-1 blockade in classical Hodgkin lymphoma. Only in-frame clones appear in the TCRdb table, and some are missing; sequencing was by immunoSEQ multiplex PCR. The sample shows about 16,000 clones, roughly 81% of them seen only once. This CDR3 is 17 amino acids long. Per germline, CDR1 WNHNN and CDR2 SYGVQD (reference sequence). J was trimmed by 4 bases and V by 2 bases; bases with no gene match: 9. The time point here: newly diagnosed, previously untreated cHL patient sample. Material for sequencing was peripheral blood mononuclear cells (PBMCs). This clonotype was sampled from a human donor with classical Hodgkin lymphoma. The chain joins TRBV10-1 to TRBJ2-1; 9 bases line up with TRBD2. For the CDR3, the DNA is TGCGCCAGCAGTGAGACCACCAGCGGGAGGTCATACAATGAGCAGTTCTTC. Protein: CASSETTSGRSYNEQFF.